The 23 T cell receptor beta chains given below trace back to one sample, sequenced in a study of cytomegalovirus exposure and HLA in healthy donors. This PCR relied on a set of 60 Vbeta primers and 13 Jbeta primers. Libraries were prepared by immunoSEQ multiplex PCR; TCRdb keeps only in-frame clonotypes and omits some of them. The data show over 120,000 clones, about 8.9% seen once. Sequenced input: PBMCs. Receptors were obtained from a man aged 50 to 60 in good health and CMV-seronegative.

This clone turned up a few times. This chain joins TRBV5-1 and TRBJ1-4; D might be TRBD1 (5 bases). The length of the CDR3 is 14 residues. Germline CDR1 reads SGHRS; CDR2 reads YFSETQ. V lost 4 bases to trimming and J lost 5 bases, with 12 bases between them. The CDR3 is CASSPGTLNEKLFF. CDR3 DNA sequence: TGCGCCAGCAGCCCCGGGACTCTAAATGAAAAACTGTTTTTT.

The CDR3 sequence is CASSLLTSGYAGELFF. The CDR3 DNA reads as TGTGCCAGCAGTTTATTGACTAGCGGGTATGCCGGGGAGCTGTTTTTT. The rearrangement uses TRBV28 and TRBJ2-2; 10 nucleotides match TRBD2. Germline V gene lookup returns CDR1 MDHEN and CDR2 SYDVKM. After removal of 1 base from V and 6 bases from J, the junction contained 5 bases not matched to a gene. The CDR3 runs to 16 residues.

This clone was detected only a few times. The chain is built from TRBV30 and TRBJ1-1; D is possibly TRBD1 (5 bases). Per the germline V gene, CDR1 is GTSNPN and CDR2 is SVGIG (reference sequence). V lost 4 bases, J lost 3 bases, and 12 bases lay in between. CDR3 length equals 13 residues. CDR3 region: CAWMAGWDTEAFF. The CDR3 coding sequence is TGTGCCTGGATGGCAGGGTGGGACACTGAAGCTTTCTTT.

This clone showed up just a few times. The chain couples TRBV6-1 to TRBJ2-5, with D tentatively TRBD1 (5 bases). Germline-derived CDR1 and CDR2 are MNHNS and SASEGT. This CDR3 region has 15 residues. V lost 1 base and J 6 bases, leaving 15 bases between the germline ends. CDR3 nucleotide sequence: TGTGCCAGCAGTGAAGTCGGGCAGGGCTCGAAGACCCAGTACTTC. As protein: CASSEVGQGSKTQYF.

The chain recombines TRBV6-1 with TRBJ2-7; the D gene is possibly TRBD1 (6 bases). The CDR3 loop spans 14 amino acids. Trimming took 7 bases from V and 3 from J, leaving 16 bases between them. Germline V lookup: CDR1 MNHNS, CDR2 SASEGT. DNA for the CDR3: TGTGCCAGCATTCCGGCAGGGGCTTTCTACGAGCAGTACTTC. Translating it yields CASIPAGAFYEQYF.

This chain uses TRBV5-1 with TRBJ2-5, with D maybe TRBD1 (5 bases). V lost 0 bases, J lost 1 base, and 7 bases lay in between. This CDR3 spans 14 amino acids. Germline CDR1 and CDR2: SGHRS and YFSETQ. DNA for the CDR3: TGCGCCAGCAGCTTGGGGACATTCCAAGAGACCCAGTACTTC. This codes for CASSLGTFQETQYF.

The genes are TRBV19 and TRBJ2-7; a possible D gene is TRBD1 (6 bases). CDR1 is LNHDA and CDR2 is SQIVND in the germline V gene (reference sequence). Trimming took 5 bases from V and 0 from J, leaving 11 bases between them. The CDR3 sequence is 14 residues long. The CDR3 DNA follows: TGTGCCAGTAGTGGGGGCCTTCTCTCCTACGAGCAGTACTTC. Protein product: CASSGGLLSYEQYF.

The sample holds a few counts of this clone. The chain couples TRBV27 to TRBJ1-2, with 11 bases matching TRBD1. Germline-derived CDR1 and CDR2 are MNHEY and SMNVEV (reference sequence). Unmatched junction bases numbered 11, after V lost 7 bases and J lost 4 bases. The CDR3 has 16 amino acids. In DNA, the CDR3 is TGTGCCAGCACACACGGGGGAGGACAGGGGGCCTATGGCTACACCTTC. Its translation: CASTHGGGQGAYGYTF.

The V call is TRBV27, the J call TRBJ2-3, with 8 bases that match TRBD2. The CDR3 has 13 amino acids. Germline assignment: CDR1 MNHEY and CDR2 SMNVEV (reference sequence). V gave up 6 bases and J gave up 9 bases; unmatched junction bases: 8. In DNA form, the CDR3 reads TGTGCCAGCAGCACTAGCGGCCCGCAAACGCAGTATTTT. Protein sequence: CASSTSGPQTQYF.

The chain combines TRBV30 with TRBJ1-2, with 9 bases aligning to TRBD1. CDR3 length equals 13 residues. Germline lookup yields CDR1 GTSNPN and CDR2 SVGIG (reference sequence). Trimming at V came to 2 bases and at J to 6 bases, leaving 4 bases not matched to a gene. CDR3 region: CAWSRDRENGYTF. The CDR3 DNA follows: TGTGCCTGGAGTAGGGACAGGGAAAATGGCTACACCTTC.

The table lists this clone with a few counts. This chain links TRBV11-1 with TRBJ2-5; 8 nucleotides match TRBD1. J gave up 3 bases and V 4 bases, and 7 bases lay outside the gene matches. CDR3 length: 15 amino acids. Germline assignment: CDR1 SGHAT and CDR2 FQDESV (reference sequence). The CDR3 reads CASSSDRAVEETQYF. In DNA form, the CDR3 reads TGTGCCAGCAGCTCGGACAGGGCAGTGGAAGAGACCCAGTACTTC.

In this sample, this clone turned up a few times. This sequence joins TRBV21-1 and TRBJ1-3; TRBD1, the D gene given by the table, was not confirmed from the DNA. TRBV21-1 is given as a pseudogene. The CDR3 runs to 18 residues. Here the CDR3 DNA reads TGTGCCAGCAGCAAACACTACGGACAGGGAAGAACTGGAAACACCATATATTTT. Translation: CASSKHYGQGRTGNTIYF.

CDR3 nucleotides: TGCGCCAGCAGCTTGGTAATAGCGGGGGGGAACAATGAGCAGTTCTTC. This sequence encodes CASSLVIAGGNNEQFF. The chain employs TRBV5-1 and TRBJ2-1, with 11 bases lining up with TRBD2. J gave up 5 bases and V 0 bases, and 4 bases lay outside the gene matches. The germline gives CDR1 SGHRS, CDR2 YFSETQ. This CDR3 has 16 residues.

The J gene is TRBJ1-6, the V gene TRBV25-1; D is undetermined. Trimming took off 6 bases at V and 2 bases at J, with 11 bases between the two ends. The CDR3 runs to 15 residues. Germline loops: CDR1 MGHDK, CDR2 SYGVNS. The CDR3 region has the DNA TGTGCCAGCAGCCCCAAGTCTACCTATAATTCACCCCTCCACTTT. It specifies CASSPKSTYNSPLHF.

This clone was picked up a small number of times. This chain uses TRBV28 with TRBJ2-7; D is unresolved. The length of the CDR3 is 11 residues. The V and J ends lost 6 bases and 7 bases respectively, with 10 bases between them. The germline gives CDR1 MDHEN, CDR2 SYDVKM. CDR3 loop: CASRASEEQYF. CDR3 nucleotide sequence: TGTGCCAGCAGGGCATCTGAAGAGCAGTACTTC. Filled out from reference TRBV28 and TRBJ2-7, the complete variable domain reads DVKVTQSSRYLVKRTGEKVFLECVQDMDHENMFWYRQDPGLGLRLIYFSYDVKMKEKGDIPEGYSVSREKKERFSLILESASTNQTSMYLCASRASEEQYFGPGTRLTVT.

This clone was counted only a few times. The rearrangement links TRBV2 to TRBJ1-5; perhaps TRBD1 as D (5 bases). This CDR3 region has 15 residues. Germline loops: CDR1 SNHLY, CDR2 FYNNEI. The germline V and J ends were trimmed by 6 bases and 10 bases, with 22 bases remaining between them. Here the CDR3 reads CASSREKNSRGPQHF. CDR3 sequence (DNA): TGTGCCAGCAGCAGGGAAAAGAACTCTAGGGGCCCCCAGCATTTT. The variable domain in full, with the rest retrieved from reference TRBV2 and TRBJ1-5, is EPEVTQTPSHQVTQMGQEVILRCVPISNHLYFYWYRQILGQKVEFLVSFYNNEISEKSEIFDDQFSVERPDGSNFTLKIRSTKLEDSAMYFCASSREKNSRGPQHFGDGTRLSIL.

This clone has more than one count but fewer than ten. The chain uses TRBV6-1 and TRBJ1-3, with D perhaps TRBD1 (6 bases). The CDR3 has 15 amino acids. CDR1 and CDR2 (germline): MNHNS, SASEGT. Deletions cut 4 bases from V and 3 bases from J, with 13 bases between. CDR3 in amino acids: CASSAGGQGGNTIYF. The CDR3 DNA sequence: TGTGCCAGCAGTGCTGGGGGCCAGGGTGGAAACACCATATATTTT.

The CDR3 loop is CASSLSYRVLDGYTF. The DNA of the CDR3 is TGCGCCAGCAGCTTGAGTTACAGGGTTCTGGATGGCTACACCTTC. This chain uses TRBV5-1 with TRBJ1-2; weak D call: TRBD1 (6 bases). Trimming pared 1 base from V and 6 bases from J, leaving 16 bases between. Germline-derived CDR1 and CDR2 are SGHRS and YFSETQ. CDR3 length: 15 amino acids.

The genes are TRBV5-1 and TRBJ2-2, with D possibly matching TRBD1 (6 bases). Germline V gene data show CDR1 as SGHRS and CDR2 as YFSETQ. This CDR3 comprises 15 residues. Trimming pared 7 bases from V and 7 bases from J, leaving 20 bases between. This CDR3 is CASRRETGSLGELFF. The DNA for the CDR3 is TGCGCCAGCCGTCGTGAGACAGGTTCCCTCGGGGAGCTGTTTTTT.

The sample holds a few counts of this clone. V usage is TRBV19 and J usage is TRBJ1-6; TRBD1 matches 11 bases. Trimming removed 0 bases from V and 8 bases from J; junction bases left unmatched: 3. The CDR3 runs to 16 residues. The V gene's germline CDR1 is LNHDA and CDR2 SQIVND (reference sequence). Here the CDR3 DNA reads TGTGCCAGTAGTATAGATACGGACAGGGGGCATTCACCCCTCCACTTT. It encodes CASSIDTDRGHSPLHF.

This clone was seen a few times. The chain's CDR3 is CASSEWDVSGGAQHF. In DNA form, the CDR3 reads TGTGCCAGCAGTGAATGGGATGTATCCGGAGGGGCCCAGCATTTT. The chain joins TRBV2 to TRBJ1-5; possibly TRBD1 for D (5 bases). V was clipped by 2 bases and J by 11 bases, with 19 bases between them. CDR3 size: 15 residues. The germline V gene has CDR1 SNHLY and CDR2 FYNNEI.

This CDR3 is CASNRAARAFF. The CDR3 DNA sequence: TGTGCCAGCAACAGGGCCGCCAGGGCTTTCTTT. The chain uses TRBV28 and TRBJ1-1; a possible D gene is TRBD1 (6 bases). In germline, CDR1 is MDHEN, CDR2 SYDVKM. This CDR3 spans 11 amino acids. V lost 7 bases, J lost 11 bases, and 14 bases lay in between. Full variable domain (remainder filled in from reference TRBV28 and TRBJ1-1): DVKVTQSSRYLVKRTGEKVFLECVQDMDHENMFWYRQDPGLGLRLIYFSYDVKMKEKGDIPEGYSVSREKKERFSLILESASTNQTSMYLCASNRAARAFFGQGTRLTVV.

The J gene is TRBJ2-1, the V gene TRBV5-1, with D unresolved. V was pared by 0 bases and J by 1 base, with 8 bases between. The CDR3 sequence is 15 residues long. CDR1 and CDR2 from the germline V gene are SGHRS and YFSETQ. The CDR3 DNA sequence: TGCGCCAGCAGCTTGGTTCGGTTTTCCTACAATGAGCAGTTCTTC. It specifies CASSLVRFSYNEQFF.